The 13 T cell receptor beta chains given below trace back to one sample, sequenced in a study of cytomegalovirus exposure and HLA in healthy donors (dated by TCRdb to 2016 to 2017). The protocol used for the library was the immunoSEQ multiplex PCR assay. Sourced from immuneACCESS, this table was stored by TCRdb with only in-frame sequences that have V and J called. A share of the clones is absent; for the studies checked, an unresolved V gene accounts for under half, and the remainder has no known explanation. The sample table records some 130,000 clones; about 80% of these occur just once. The biggest ten clones account for approximately 30% of the sample. The sample taken for sequencing was PBMCs. These receptors were taken from a man in his thirties or forties in good health and CMV-seropositive.

This clone was detected only once. The rearrangement joins TRBV7-9 to TRBJ1-5; D unresolved. Germline V gene sequence: CDR1 SEHNR, CDR2 FQNEAQ (reference sequence). CDR3 size: 18 residues. Trimming cost V 1 base and J 0 bases, with 16 bases left between them. The CDR3 is CASSLGVSRGGSNQPQHF. Here the CDR3 DNA reads TGTGCCAGCAGCTTAGGGGTCTCCCGAGGAGGTAGCAATCAGCCCCAGCATTTT.

V gene TRBV7-2 combines with J gene TRBJ1-1; D perhaps matches TRBD1 (5 bases). The CDR3 runs 15 residues. V was trimmed by 8 bases and J by 4 bases, leaving 20 bases between them. CDR1 SGHTA and CDR2 FQGNSA come from the germline V gene. The DNA for the CDR3 is TGTGCCAGCTCGAAAGTGGGGCCCCAAAGCACTGAAGCTTTCTTT. Translated: CASSKVGPQSTEAFF. The whole variable domain, remainder taken from reference TRBV7-2 and TRBJ1-1, is GAGVSQSPSNKVTEKGKDVELRCDPISGHTALYWYRQSLGQGLEFLIYFQGNSAPDKSGLPSDRFSAERTGGSVSTLTIQRTQQEDSAVYLCASSKVGPQSTEAFFGQGTRLTVV.

The chain uses TRBV11-2 and TRBJ1-3, with D unclear. The germline V gene has CDR1 SGHAT and CDR2 FQNNGV. Trimming pared 3 bases from V and 2 bases from J, leaving 8 bases between. The CDR3 has 14 amino acids. The CDR3 DNA reads TGTGCCAGCAGCTTCACGGGAGCTGGAAACACCATATATTTT. Translated, it gives CASSFTGAGNTIYF.

The chain uses TRBV10-3 and TRBJ2-1; 9 bases fit TRBD1. This CDR3 contains 14 residues. CDR1 ENHRY and CDR2 SYGVKD come from the germline V gene. J lost 7 bases, V lost 5 bases, and 6 bases had no gene match. CDR3 in amino acids: CAISSGTGRNEQFF. CDR3 DNA: TGTGCCATCAGTTCCGGGACAGGGAGGAATGAGCAGTTCTTC.

CDR3 region: CASSLDEVGLAGDTQYF. For the CDR3, the DNA is TGTGCCAGCAGCTTAGATGAGGTGGGACTAGCGGGGGATACGCAGTATTTT. The chain combines TRBV11-2 with TRBJ2-3, with 13 bases matching TRBD2. The junction had 6 bases not matched to a gene; V was cut back by 0 bases and J by 6 bases. CDR1 SGHAT and CDR2 FQNNGV come from the germline V gene. The CDR3 is 17 amino acids.

The CDR3 DNA reads as TGTGCCAGCAGCTTAACGGGACTAGCCCGGGATACGCAGTATTTT. This translates into CASSLTGLARDTQYF. This chain connects TRBV11-1 to TRBJ2-3, with 9 bases fitting TRBD2. J gave up 6 bases and V 2 bases, and 6 bases lay outside the gene matches. The CDR3 covers 15 residues. Germline V lookup: CDR1 SGHAT, CDR2 FQDESV (reference sequence).

This clone was seen once. CDR3 loop: CASSLGPGNTEAFF. The CDR3 DNA is TGTGCCAGCAGCTTAGGTCCAGGCAACACTGAAGCTTTCTTT. This chain connects TRBV7-2 to TRBJ1-1; D is uncertain. Trimming removed 1 base from V and 2 bases from J, with 8 bases in between. This CDR3 has 14 residues. Germline V gene sequence: CDR1 SGHTA, CDR2 FQGNSA.

J is TRBJ2-2 and V is TRBV19, with 7 bases that match TRBD2. Germline CDR1 is LNHDA and CDR2 is SQIVND (reference sequence). V dropped 6 bases and J dropped 2; count of bases not matched to a gene: 12. This CDR3 has 17 residues. CDR3 protein: CASSPLLLAQNTGELFF. For the CDR3, the DNA is TGTGCCAGTAGCCCTCTTTTACTAGCGCAAAACACCGGGGAGCTGTTTTTT.

The chain combines TRBV2 with TRBJ1-4; TRBD1 aligns across 10 bases. Germline V gives CDR1 SNHLY, CDR2 FYNNEI. There are 15 residues in the CDR3. Trimming removed 3 bases from V and 7 bases from J; junction bases left unmatched: 5. The CDR3 here is CASSDDRDRGEKLFF. The CDR3 nucleotides are TGTGCCAGCAGTGACGACCGGGACAGGGGTGAAAAACTGTTTTTT.

The chain combines TRBV29-1 with TRBJ2-4; 10 nucleotides align to TRBD1. CDR3 length equals 16 residues. CDR1 and CDR2 (germline): SQVTM, ANQGSEA. J gave up 3 bases and V 5 bases, and 10 bases lay outside the gene matches. The CDR3 loop is CSVSGDRGLDKNIQYF. The CDR3 DNA follows: TGCAGCGTTTCCGGGGACAGGGGTTTGGACAAAAACATTCAGTACTTC.

V gene TRBV4-1 combines with J gene TRBJ2-7, with a tentative D call TRBD2 (6 bases). CDR1 is MGHRA, CDR2 YSYEKL, per germline. The CDR3 extends over 15 amino acids. With 5 bases removed from V and 3 bases from J, the gap between germline ends came to 17 bases. CDR3 sequence reads: CASSYDPRGDYEQYF. The CDR3, as DNA: TGCGCCAGCAGCTACGACCCGCGGGGAGACTACGAGCAGTACTTC.

CDR3 in amino acids: CASSRTIAGGLNNEQFF. CDR3 DNA sequence: TGCGCCAGCAGCCGAACTATAGCGGGGGGCTTAAACAATGAGCAGTTCTTC. The chain is built from TRBV4-3 and TRBJ2-1; 10 positions match TRBD2. Germline CDR1 LGHNA, CDR2 YSLEER. V lost 4 bases and J lost 5; bases outside the gene matches: 11. CDR3 length: 17 residues.

The chain combines TRBV5-4 with TRBJ2-1; 10 nucleotides line up with TRBD2. The CDR3 totals 15 residues. The trim removed 3 bases at V and 1 base at J, leaving 1 base unmatched. CDR1 is SGHNT, CDR2 YYREEE, per germline (reference sequence). In DNA form, the CDR3 reads TGTGCCAGCAGCTCTAGCGGGGGATCCTACAATGAGCAGTTCTTC. This gives the protein CASSSSGGSYNEQFF.